These 3 T cell receptor beta chains came from one sample sequenced in a study of T cells in tumors after PD-1 blockade. The protocol was immunoSEQ multiplex PCR, while the TCRdb copy is restricted to in-frame clones and leaves out a portion. The profile covers 61,000 or so clones, with around 80% appearing a single time and over 10% taken by the ten largest. This sample comprised PBMCs, obtained before anti-PD-1 treatment. These receptors all come from a human donor with basal cell carcinoma.

The chain carries TRBV7-9 and TRBJ1-5, with 7 bases matching TRBD1. This CDR3 has 15 amino acids. Per the germline V gene, CDR1 is SEHNR and CDR2 is FQNEAQ (reference sequence). V was clipped by 0 bases and J by 4 bases; unmatched bases: 3. CDR3 region: CASSLAGTVNQPQHF. The CDR3 bases are TGTGCCAGCAGCTTAGCTGGGACAGTTAATCAGCCCCAGCATTTT. The full variable domain, rest sourced from reference TRBV7-9 and TRBJ1-5, is DTGVSQNPRHKITKRGQNVTFRCDPISEHNRLYWYRQTLGQGPEFLTYFQNEAQLEKSRLLSDRFSAERPKGSFSTLEIQRTEQGDSAMYLCASSLAGTVNQPQHFGDGTRLSIL.

The table lists this clone with a few counts. V and J are TRBV2 and TRBJ2-7, with 9 bases that match TRBD2. Germline values: CDR1 SNHLY, CDR2 FYNNEI. The length of the CDR3 is 14 residues. V lost 7 bases to trimming and J lost 6 bases; unmatched junction nucleotides: 10. The CDR3 sequence is CASNDPGLAFEQYF. CDR3 DNA: TGTGCCAGCAACGACCCGGGACTAGCTTTCGAGCAGTACTTC.

V usage is TRBV2 and J usage is TRBJ2-3; 12 nucleotides line up with TRBD2. Trimming at V came to 6 bases and at J to 3 bases, leaving 7 bases not matched to a gene. Germline V gene lookup returns CDR1 SNHLY and CDR2 FYNNEI. The CDR3 is made up of 16 amino acids. The CDR3 region is CASSPGLAGITDTQYF. The CDR3 DNA reads TGTGCCAGCAGCCCCGGACTAGCGGGGATAACAGATACGCAGTATTTT.